This is a list of T cell receptor beta chains from one sample in a study of blood T cell repertoires in COVID-19. Profiled with immunoSEQ multiplex PCR; TCRdb holds only in-frame clones, not every one. Seen here are 150,000 to 200,000 clones, approximately 93% observed once, and the top ten hold approximately 2%. The sample taken for sequencing was peripheral blood. These receptors were obtained from a woman aged 55-70 years with COVID-19, enrolled during active disease. CDR3s include the opening cysteine and the closing phenylalanine or tryptophan. The D gene is left open where the match is weak. Where a row states a size, it is once, few, many or the class of an expanded clone; other rows omit it.

size	length	V	J	D	CDR3	DNA
-	13	TRBV7-2	TRBJ2-7	-	CASSYFGGYEQYF	TGTGCCAGCAGCTACTTCGGCGGGTACGAGCAGTACTTC
-	17	TRBV19	TRBJ2-4	-	CASSRAGRRLGGNIQYF	TGTGCCAGTAGTCGGGCGGGGAGGCGCCTTGGGGGAAACATTCAGTACTTC
-	14	TRBV18	TRBJ2-3	-	CASSPRTGTDTQYF	TGTGCCAGCTCACCAAGGACAGGCACAGATACGCAGTATTTT
-	16	TRBV6-2/TRBV6-3	TRBJ1-6	TRBD1	CASSYPDRGPNSPLHF	TGTGCCAGCAGTTACCCGGACAGGGGGCCTAATTCACCCCTCCACTTT
once	15	TRBV6-2/TRBV6-3	TRBJ2-3	-	CASSYTGGGTDTQYF	TGTGCCAGCAGTTATACAGGGGGGGGCACAGATACGCAGTATTTT
-	18	TRBV19	TRBJ1-1	TRBD1	CASSIDLIGTGLGTEAFF	TGTGCCAGTAGTATAGATCTTATCGGGACAGGGCTAGGCACTGAAGCTTTCTTT
once	16	TRBV6-1	TRBJ2-7	TRBD1	CASSEAPGQGSHEQYF	TGTGCCAGCAGTGAAGCTCCGGGACAGGGATCCCACGAGCAGTACTTC
-	17	TRBV4-2	TRBJ2-3	TRBD1	CASSQAGTGGETDTQYF	TGTGCCAGCAGCCAGGCGGGAACAGGGGGCGAAACAGATACGCAGTATTTT
-	13	TRBV3-1/TRBV3-2	TRBJ1-2	-	CASSQAPNYGYTF	TGTGCCAGCAGCCAAGCCCCGAACTATGGCTACACCTTC
-	15	TRBV6-5	TRBJ2-1	TRBD2	CASSQTSGVYNEQFF	TGTGCCAGCAGCCAAACTAGCGGGGTCTACAATGAGCAGTTCTTC
-	15	TRBV6-5	TRBJ2-2	TRBD2	CASGGVLGLAGELFF	TGTGCCAGCGGGGGGGTCCTGGGGTTAGCCGGGGAGCTGTTTTTT
-	15	TRBV5-8	TRBJ2-1	-	CASSPAGANYNEQFF	TGTGCCAGCAGCCCCGCAGGGGCCAACTACAATGAGCAGTTCTTC
-	14	TRBV27	TRBJ1-1	-	CASSPLQGLPEAFF	TGTGCCAGCAGTCCACTACAGGGTTTACCTGAAGCTTTCTTT
-	15	TRBV13	TRBJ2-1	TRBD2	CASSFSGLSYNEQFF	TGTGCCAGCAGCTTTAGCGGGCTATCCTACAATGAGCAGTTCTTC
-	15	TRBV9	TRBJ1-3	-	CASSANRASGNTIYF	TGTGCCAGCAGCGCCAACAGGGCCTCTGGAAACACCATATATTTT
-	13	TRBV5-1	TRBJ2-7	TRBD1	CASSSGQTYEQYF	TGCGCCAGCAGCTCGGGACAGACCTACGAGCAGTACTTC
once	16	TRBV5-1	TRBJ1-6	-	CASSTGRSSYNSPLHF	TGCGCCAGCAGCACAGGAAGAAGCTCCTATAATTCACCCCTCCACTTT
-	15	TRBV5-4	TRBJ2-1	TRBD2	CASSLALAGSDEQFF	TGTGCCAGCAGCTTGGCGCTAGCGGGGAGCGATGAGCAGTTCTTC
-	15	TRBV6-1	TRBJ1-2	TRBD1	CASSEIGTGVYGYTF	TGTGCCAGCAGTGAAATTGGGACAGGGGTCTATGGCTACACCTTC
-	15	TRBV18	TRBJ2-7	TRBD2	CASSTLAGAPYEQYF	TGTGCCAGCTCGACTCTAGCGGGGGCCCCCTACGAGCAGTACTTC
-	13	TRBV7-2	TRBJ1-2	TRBD1	CASSLVRGQGYTF	TGTGCCAGCAGCTTAGTCAGGGGGCAAGGCTACACCTTC